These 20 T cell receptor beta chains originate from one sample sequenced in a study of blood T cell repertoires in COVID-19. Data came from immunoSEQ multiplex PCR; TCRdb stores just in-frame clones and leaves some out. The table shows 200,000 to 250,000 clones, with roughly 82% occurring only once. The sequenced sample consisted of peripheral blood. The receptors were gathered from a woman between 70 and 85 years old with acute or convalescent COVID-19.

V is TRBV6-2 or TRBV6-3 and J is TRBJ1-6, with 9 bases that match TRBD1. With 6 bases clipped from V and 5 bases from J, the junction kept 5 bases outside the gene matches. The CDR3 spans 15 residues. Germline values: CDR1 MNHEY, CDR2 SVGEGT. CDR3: CASSQTGGDNSPLHF. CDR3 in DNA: TGTGCCAGCAGCCAGACAGGGGGGGATAATTCACCCCTCCACTTT.

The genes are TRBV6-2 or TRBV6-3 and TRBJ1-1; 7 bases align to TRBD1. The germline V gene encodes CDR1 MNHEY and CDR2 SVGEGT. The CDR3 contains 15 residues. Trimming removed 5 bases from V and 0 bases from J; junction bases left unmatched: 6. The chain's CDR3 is CASSPQGIMNTEAFF. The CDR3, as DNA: TGTGCCAGCAGTCCACAGGGGATCATGAACACTGAAGCTTTCTTT.

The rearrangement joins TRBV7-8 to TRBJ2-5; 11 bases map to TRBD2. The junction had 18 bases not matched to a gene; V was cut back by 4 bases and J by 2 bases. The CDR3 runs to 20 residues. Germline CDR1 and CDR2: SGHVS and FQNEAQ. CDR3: CASSSTGQLAGEVRQETQYF. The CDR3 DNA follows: TGTGCCAGCAGCTCCACCGGGCAACTAGCGGGGGAGGTGAGGCAAGAGACCCAGTACTTC.

CDR3 coding DNA: TGTGCCAGTAGGACGGGGGAGGCGAACACCGGGGAGCTGTTTTTT. It translates to CASRTGEANTGELFF. J is TRBJ2-2 and V is TRBV19, with a possible D match to TRBD2 (6 bases). Per the germline V gene, CDR1 is LNHDA and CDR2 is SQIVND (reference sequence). This CDR3 comprises 15 residues. V was pared by 6 bases and J by 0 bases, with 11 bases between.

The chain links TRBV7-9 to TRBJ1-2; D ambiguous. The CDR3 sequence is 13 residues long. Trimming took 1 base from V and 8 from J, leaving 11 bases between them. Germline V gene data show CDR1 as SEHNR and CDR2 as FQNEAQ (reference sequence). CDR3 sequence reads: CASSLVSQTGYTF. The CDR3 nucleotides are TGTGCCAGCAGCTTAGTCTCTCAGACAGGCTACACCTTC. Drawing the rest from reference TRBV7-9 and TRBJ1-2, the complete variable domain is DTGVSQNPRHKITKRGQNVTFRCDPISEHNRLYWYRQTLGQGPEFLTYFQNEAQLEKSRLLSDRFSAERPKGSFSTLEIQRTEQGDSAMYLCASSLVSQTGYTFGSGTRLTVV.

CDR3 nucleotides: TGTGCCAGCAGTGTACAGGGGTTAGGCACTGAAGCTTTCTTT. This encodes CASSVQGLGTEAFF. This chain connects TRBV2 to TRBJ1-1, with 7 bases lining up with TRBD1. With V trimmed by 4 bases and J by 4 bases, 6 bases remained unmatched. The CDR3 has 14 residues. The germline CDR1 and CDR2 sequences are SNHLY and FYNNEI.

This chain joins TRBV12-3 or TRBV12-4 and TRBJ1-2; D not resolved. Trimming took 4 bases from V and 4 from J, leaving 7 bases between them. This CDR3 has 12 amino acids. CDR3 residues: CASSSFSYGYTF. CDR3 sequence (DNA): TGTGCCAGCAGTTCTTTCAGCTATGGCTACACCTTC.

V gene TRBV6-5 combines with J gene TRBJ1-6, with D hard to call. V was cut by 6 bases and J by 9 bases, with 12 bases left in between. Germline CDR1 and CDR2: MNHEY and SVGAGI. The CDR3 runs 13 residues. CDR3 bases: TGTGCCAGCAGGCCGGGAAGGGCTTCACCCCTCCACTTT. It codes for CASRPGRASPLHF.

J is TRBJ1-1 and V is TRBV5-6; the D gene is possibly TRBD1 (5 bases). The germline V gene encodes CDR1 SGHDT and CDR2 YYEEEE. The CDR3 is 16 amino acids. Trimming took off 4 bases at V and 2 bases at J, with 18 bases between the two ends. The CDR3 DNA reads TGTGCCAGCAGCGGGGCTGGGGGGATGATTAACACTGAAGCTTTCTTT. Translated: CASSGAGGMINTEAFF.

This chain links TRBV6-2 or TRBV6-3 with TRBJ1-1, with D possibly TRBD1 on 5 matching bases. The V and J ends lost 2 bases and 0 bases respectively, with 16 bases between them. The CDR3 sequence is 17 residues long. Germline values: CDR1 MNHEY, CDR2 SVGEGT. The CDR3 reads CASSYTGAGNLNTEAFF. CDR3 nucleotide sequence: TGTGCCAGCAGTTACACTGGGGCAGGCAACTTGAACACTGAAGCTTTCTTT.

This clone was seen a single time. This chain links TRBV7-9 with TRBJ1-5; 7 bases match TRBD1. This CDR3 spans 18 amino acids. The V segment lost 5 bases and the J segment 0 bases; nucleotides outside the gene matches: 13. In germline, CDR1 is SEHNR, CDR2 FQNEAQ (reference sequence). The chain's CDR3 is CASSGPPKGAYSNQPQHF. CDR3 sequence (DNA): TGTGCCAGCAGCGGACCCCCCAAGGGGGCGTATAGCAATCAGCCCCAGCATTTT.

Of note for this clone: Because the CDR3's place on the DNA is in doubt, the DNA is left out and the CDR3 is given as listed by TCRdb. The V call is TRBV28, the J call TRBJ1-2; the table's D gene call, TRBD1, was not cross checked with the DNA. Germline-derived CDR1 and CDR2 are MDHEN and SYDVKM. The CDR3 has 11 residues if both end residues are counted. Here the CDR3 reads CAIWGTGAPTF.

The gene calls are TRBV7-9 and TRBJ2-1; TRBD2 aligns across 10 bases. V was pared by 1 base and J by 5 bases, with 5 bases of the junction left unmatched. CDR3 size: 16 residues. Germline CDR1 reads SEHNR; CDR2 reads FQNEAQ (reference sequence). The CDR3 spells CASSLVRTSGNNEQFF. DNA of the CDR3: TGTGCCAGCAGCTTAGTCCGTACTAGCGGGAACAATGAGCAGTTCTTC.

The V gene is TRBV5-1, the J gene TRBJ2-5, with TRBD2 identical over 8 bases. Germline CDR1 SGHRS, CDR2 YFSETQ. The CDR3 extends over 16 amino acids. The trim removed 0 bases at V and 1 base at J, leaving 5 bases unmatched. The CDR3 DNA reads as TGCGCCAGCAGCTTGGGGGGCGGGGGGCCCCAAGAGACCCAGTACTTC. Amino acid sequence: CASSLGGGGPQETQYF.

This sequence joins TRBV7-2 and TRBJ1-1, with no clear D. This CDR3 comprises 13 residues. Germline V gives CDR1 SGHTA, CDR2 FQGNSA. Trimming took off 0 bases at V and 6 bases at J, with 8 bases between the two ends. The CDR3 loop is CASSLAVASEAFF. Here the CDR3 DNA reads TGTGCCAGCAGCTTAGCAGTGGCCTCTGAAGCTTTCTTT.

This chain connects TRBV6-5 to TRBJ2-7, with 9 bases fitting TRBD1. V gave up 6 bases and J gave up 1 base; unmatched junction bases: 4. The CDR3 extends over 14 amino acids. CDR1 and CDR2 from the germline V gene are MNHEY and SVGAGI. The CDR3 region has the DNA TGTGCCAGCAGCCGGGACAGGGTGTCCTACGAGCAGTACTTC. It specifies CASSRDRVSYEQYF.

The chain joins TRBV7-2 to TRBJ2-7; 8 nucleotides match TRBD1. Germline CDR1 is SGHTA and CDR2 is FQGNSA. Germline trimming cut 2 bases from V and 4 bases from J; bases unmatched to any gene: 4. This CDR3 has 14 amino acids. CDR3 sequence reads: CASSLSQGGYEQYF. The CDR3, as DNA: TGTGCCAGCAGCTTATCACAGGGGGGATACGAGCAGTACTTC. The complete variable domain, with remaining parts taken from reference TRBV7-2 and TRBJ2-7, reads GAGVSQSPSNKVTEKGKDVELRCDPISGHTALYWYRQSLGQGLEFLIYFQGNSAPDKSGLPSDRFSAERTGGSVSTLTIQRTQQEDSAVYLCASSLSQGGYEQYFGPGTRLTVT.

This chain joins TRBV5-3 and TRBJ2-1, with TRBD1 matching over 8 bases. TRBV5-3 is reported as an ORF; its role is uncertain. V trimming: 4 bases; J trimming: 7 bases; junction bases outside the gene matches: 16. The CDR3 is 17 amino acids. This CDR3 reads CARSIRDRRTPTNEQFF. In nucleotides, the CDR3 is TGTGCCAGAAGCATCCGGGACAGGCGAACTCCTACAAATGAGCAGTTCTTC.

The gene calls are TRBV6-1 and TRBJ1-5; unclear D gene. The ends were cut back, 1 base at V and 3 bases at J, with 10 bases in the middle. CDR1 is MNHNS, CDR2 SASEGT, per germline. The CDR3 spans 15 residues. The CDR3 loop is CASSEVSGTNQPQHF. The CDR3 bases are TGTGCCAGCAGTGAAGTTTCGGGTACCAATCAGCCCCAGCATTTT.

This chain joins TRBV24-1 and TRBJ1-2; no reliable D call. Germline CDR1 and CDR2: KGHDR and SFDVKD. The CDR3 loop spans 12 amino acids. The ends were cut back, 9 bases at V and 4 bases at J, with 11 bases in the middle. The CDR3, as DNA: TGTGCCACCTTTAGCCCCGTCTATGGCTACACCTTC. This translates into CATFSPVYGYTF.